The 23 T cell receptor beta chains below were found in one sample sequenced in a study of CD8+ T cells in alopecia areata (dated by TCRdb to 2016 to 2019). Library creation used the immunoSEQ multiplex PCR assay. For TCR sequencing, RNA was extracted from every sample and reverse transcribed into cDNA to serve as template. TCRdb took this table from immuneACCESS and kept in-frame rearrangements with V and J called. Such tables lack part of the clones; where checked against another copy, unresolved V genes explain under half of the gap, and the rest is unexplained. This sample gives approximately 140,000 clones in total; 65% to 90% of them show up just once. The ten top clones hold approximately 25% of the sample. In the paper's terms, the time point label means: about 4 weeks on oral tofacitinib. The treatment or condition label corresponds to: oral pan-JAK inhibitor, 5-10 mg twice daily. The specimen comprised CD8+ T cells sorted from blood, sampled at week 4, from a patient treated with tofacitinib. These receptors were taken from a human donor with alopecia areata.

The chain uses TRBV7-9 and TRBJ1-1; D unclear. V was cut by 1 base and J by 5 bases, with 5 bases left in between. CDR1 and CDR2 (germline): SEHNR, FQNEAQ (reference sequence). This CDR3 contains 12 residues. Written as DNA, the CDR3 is TGTGCCAGCAGCTTAGACGCGACTGAAGCTTTCTTT. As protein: CASSLDATEAFF.

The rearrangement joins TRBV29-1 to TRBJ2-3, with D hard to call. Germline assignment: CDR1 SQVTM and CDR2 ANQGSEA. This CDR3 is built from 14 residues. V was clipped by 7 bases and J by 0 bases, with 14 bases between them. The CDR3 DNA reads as TGCAGCGCCCTACTTTTGGGCAGCACAGATACGCAGTATTTT. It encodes CSALLLGSTDTQYF.

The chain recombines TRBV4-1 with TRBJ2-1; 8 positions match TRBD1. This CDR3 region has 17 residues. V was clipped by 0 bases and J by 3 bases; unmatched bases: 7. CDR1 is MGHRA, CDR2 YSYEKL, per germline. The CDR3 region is CASSQESQGADYNEQFF. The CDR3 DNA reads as TGCGCCAGCAGCCAAGAATCTCAGGGGGCCGACTACAATGAGCAGTTCTTC.

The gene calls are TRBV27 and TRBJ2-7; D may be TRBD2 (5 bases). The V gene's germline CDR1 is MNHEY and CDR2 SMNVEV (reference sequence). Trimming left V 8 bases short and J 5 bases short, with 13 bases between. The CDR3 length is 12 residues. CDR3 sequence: CASGDRGNEQYF. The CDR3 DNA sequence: TGTGCCAGCGGTGATAGAGGGAACGAGCAGTACTTC.

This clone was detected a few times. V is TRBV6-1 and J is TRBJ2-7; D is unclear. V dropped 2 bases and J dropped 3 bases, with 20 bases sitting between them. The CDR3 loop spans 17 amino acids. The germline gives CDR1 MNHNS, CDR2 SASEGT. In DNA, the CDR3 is TGTGCCAGCAGTGAATCGACCCTGACTTGGTTTGGCTACGAGCAGTACTTC. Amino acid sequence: CASSESTLTWFGYEQYF.

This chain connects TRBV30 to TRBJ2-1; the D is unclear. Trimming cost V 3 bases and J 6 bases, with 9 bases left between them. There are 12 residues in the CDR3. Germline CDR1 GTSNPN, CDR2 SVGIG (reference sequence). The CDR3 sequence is CAWSPHLNEQFF. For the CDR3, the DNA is TGTGCCTGGAGCCCGCACCTCAATGAGCAGTTCTTC.

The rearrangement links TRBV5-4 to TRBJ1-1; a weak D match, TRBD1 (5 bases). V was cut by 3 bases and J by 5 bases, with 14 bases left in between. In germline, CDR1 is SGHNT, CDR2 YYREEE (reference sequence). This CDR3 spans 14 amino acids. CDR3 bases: TGTGCCAGCAGCTCATCCAGGGCTGGGACTGAAGCTTTCTTT. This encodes CASSSSRAGTEAFF.

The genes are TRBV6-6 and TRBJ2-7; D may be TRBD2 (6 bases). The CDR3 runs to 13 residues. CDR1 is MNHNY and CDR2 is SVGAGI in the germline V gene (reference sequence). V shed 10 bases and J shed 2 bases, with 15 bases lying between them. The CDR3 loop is CATSTGVTYEQYF. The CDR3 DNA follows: TGTGCCACCTCTACGGGGGTTACCTACGAGCAGTACTTC.

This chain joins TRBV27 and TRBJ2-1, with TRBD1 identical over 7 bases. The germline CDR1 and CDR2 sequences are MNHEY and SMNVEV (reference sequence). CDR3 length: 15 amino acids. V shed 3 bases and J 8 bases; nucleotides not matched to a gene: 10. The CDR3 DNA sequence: TGTGCCAGCAGTTTCCCCGACAGGGTAGTTGATGAGCAGTTCTTC. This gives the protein CASSFPDRVVDEQFF.

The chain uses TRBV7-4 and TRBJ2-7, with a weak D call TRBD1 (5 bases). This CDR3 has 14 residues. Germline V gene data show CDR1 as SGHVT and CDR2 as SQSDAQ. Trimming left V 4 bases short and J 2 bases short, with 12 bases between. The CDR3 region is CASSSSPGPYEQYF. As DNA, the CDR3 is TGTGCCAGCAGCTCAAGTCCAGGGCCCTACGAGCAGTACTTC.

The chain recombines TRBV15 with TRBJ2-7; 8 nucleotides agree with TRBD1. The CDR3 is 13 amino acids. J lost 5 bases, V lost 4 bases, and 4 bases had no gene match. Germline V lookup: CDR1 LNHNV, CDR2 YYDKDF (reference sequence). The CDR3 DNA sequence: TGTGCCACCAGCAACAGGGGGTCCCACGAGCAGTACTTC. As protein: CATSNRGSHEQYF.

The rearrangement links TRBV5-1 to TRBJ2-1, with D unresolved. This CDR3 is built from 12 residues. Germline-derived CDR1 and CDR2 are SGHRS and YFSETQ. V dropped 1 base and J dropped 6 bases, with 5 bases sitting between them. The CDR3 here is CASSLPGNEQFF. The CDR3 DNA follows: TGCGCCAGCAGCTTGCCCGGCAATGAGCAGTTCTTC.

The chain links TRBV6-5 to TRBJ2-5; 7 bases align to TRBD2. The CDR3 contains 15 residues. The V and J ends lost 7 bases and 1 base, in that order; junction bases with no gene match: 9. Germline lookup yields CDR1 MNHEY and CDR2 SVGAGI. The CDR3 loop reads CASTYSGGSQETQYF. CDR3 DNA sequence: TGTGCCAGCACCTACTCCGGGGGGAGCCAAGAGACCCAGTACTTC.

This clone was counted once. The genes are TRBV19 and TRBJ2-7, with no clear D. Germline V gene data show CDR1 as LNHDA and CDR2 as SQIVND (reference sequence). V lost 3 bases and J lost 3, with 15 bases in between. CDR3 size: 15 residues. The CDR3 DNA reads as TGTGCCAGTAGTATGTCCACACATGGCCTCTACGAGCAGTACTTC. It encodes CASSMSTHGLYEQYF.

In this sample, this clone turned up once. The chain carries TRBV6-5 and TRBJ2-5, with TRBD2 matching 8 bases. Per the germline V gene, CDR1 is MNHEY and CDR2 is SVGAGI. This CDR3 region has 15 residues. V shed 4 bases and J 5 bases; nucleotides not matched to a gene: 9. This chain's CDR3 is CASSFAGGSPETQYF. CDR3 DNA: TGTGCCAGCAGTTTTGCGGGGGGCTCCCCGGAGACCCAGTACTTC.

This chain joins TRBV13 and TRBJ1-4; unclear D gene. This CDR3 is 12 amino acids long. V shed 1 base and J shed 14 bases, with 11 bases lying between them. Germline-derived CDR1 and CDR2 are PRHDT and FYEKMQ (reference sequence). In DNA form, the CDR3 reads TGTGCCAGCAGCTTAGATAACGGGGATCTGTTTTTT. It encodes CASSLDNGDLFF.

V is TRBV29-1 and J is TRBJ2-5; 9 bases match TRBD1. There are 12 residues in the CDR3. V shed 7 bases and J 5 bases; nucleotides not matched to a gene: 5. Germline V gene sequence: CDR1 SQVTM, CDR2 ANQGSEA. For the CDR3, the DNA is TGCAGCGCTGGGACAGGGATCGAGACCCAGTACTTC. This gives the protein CSAGTGIETQYF.

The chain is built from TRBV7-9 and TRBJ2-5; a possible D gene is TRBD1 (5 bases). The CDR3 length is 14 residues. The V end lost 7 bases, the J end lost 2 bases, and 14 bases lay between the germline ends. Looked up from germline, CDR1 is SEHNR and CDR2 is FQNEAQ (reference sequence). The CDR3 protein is CASIPRVGQETQYF. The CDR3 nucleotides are TGTGCCAGCATCCCCAGGGTGGGACAAGAGACCCAGTACTTC.

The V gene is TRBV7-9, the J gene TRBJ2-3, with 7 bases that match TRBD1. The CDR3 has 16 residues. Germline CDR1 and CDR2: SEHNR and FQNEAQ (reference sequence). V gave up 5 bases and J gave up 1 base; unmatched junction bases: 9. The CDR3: CASSPRQGKGTDTQYF. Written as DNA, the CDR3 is TGTGCCAGCAGCCCTCGACAGGGAAAGGGCACAGATACGCAGTATTTT.

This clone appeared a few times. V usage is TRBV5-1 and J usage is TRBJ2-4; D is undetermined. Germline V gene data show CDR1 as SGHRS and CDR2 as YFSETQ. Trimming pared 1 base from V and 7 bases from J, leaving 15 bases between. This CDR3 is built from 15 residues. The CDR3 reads CASSLWSRFENIQYF. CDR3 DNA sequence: TGCGCCAGCAGCTTGTGGAGTCGGTTCGAGAACATTCAGTACTTC.

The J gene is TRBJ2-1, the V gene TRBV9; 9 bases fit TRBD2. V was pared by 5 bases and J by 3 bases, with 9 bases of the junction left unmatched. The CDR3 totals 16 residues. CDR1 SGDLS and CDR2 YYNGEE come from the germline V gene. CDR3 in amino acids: CASSTTAGGRYNEQFF. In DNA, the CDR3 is TGTGCCAGCAGTACCACAGCGGGGGGCCGCTACAATGAGCAGTTCTTC.

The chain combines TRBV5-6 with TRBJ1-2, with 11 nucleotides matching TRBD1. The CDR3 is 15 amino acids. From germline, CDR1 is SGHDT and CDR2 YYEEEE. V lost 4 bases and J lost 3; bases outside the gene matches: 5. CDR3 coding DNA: TGTGCCAGCAGCGGCGGGACAGGGGGGGACTATGGCTACACCTTC. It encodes CASSGGTGGDYGYTF.

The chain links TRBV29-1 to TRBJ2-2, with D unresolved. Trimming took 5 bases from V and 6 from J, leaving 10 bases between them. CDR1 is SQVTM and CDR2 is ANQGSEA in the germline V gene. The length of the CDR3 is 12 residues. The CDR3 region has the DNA TGCAGCGTTAGGCCGGGCTCCGGGGAGCTGTTTTTT. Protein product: CSVRPGSGELFF.